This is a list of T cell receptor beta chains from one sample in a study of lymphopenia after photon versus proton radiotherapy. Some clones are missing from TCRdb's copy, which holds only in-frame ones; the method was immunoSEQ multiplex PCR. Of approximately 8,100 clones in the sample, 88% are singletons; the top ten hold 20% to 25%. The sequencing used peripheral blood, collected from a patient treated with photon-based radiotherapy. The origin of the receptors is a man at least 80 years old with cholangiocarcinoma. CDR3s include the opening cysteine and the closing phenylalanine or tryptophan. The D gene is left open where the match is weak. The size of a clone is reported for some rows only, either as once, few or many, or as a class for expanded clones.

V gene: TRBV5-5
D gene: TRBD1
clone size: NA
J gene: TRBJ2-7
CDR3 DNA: TGTGCCAGCAGCTTGGGGCTGGGACAGGGGGCATACGAGCAGTACTTC
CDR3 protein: CASSLGLGQGAYEQYF

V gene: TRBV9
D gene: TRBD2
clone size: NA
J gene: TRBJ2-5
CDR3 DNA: TGTGCCAGCAGCCCCGGGACTAGCGGGGTTCGCGAGACCCAGTACTTC
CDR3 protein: CASSPGTSGVRETQYF

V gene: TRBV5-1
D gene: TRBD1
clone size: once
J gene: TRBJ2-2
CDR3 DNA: TGCGCCAGCATCCGGGACAGGGATAACACCGGGGAGCTGTTTTTT
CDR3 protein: CASIRDRDNTGELFF

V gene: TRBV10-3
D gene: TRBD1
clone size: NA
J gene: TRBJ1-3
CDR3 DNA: TGTGCCATCAGTGCGACAGGGGTAGCCATATATTTT
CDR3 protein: CAISATGVAIYF

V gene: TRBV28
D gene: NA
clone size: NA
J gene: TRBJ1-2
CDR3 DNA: TGTGCCAGCACCCTCGGTCTGACTCAAGGCTACACCTTC
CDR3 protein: CASTLGLTQGYTF

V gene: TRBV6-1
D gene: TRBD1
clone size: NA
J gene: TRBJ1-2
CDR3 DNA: TGTGCCAGCAGCAAAACAGGGGGTGGCTACACCTTC
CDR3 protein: CASSKTGGGYTF

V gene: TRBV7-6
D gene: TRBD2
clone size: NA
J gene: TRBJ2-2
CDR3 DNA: TGTGCCAGCAGCTTGGAGGGACTAGCGGGGGCCAACACCGGGGAGCTGTTTTTT
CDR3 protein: CASSLEGLAGANTGELFF

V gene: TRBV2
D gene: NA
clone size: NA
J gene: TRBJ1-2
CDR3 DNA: TGTGCCAGCACCAAAGTTGGGTTTGGCTACACCTTC
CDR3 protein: CASTKVGFGYTF

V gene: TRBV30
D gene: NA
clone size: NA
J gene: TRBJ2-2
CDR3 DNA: TGTGCCTGGAGTCGGCAGGCGAACACCGGGGAGCTGTTTTTT
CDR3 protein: CAWSRQANTGELFF

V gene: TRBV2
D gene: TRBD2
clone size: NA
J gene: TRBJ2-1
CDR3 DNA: TGTGCCAGCAGGGCCGGGACTAGCGGGGGGCTCAATGAGCAGTTCTTC
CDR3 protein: CASRAGTSGGLNEQFF

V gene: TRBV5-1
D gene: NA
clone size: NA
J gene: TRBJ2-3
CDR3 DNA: TGCGCCAGCAGCTTGGAGTTAAGAGGGGTAGGCACAGATACGCAGTATTTT
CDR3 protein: CASSLELRGVGTDTQYF

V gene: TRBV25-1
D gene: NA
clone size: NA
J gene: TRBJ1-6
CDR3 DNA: TGTGCCAGCAGTGTAGTTAAAGATTCACCCCTCCACTTT
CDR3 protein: CASSVVKDSPLHF

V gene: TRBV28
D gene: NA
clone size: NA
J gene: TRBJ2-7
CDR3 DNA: TGTGCCAGCCGGACACCCGGGAACGAGCAGTACTTC
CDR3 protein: CASRTPGNEQYF

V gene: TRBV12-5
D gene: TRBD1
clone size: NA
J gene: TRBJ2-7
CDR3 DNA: TGTGCTAGTGGTTTGAGGGGCGACAGGGCCTGGTGGGTACCCTACGAGCAGTACTTC
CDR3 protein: CASGLRGDRAWWVPYEQYF

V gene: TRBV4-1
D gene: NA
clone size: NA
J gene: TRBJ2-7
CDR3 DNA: TGCGCCAGCACCCAAACTGGGACGGCTAATTCCTACGAGCAGTACTTC
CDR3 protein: CASTQTGTANSYEQYF

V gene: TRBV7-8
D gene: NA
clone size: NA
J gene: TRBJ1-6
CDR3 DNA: TGTGCCAGCAGCTTTCCAGGGAATTCACCCCTCCACTTT
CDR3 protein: CASSFPGNSPLHF

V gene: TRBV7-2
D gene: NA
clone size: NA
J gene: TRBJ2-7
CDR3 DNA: TGTGCCAGCAGCCGCCGGACAGACCCCTACGAGCAGTACTTC
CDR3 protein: CASSRRTDPYEQYF

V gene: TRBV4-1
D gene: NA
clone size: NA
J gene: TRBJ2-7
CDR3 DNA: TGCGCCAGCAGCCAAGACCCCCGCCGGGCGGAGGGCCACGAGCAGTACTTC
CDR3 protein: CASSQDPRRAEGHEQYF

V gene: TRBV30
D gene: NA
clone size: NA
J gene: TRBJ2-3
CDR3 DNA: TGTGCCTGGGGGGGACGAGATACGCAGTATTTT
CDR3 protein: CAWGGRDTQYF

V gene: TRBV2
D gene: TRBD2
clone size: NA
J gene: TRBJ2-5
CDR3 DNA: TGTGCCAGCAGTGAAGTCAGGCGGGGGGGGTCCGGGACCCAGTACTTC
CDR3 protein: CASSEVRRGGSGTQYF

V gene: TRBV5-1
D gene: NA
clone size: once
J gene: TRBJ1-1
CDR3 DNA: TGCGCCAGCAGCCAAAACACCCCCGGGAACACTGAAGCTTTCTTT
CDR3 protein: CASSQNTPGNTEAFF

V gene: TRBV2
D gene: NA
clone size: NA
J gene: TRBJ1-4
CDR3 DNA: TGTGCCAGCCGGGGCAGCTCTGCAACTAATGAAAAACTGTTTTTT
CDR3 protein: CASRGSSATNEKLFF

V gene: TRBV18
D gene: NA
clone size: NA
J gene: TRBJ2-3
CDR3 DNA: TGTGCCAGCTCACCGCGGCGGGGTAGGGCAGATACGCAGTATTTT
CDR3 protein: CASSPRRGRADTQYF

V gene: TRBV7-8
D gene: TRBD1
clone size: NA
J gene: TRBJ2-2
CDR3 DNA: TGTGCCAGCAGCTTAAAGACAGGGGGAATGAACACCGGGGAGCTGTTTTTT
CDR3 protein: CASSLKTGGMNTGELFF

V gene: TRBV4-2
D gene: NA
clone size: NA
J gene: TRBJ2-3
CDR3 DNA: TGTGCCAGCAGCCAACCCCAAGCCACAGATACGCAGTATTTT
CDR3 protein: CASSQPQATDTQYF

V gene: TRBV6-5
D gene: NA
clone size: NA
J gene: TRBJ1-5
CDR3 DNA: TGTGCCAGCAGTTACTCGATGAGCGGGGAGCCCCAGCATTTT
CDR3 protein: CASSYSMSGEPQHF

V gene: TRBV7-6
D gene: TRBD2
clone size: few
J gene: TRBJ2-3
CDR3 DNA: TGTGCCAGCAGCTTAGGTAGCGGGGGGGCAGGAGATACGCAGTATTTT
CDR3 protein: CASSLGSGGAGDTQYF

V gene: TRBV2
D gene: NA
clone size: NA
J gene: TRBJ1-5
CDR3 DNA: TGTGCCAGCAGGGTAGGGAATCAGCCCCAGCATTTT
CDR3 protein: CASRVGNQPQHF

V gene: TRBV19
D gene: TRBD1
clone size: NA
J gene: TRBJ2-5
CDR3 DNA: TGTGCCAGTAGTGGGTGGGACAGAGAGACCCAGTACTTC
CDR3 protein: CASSGWDRETQYF

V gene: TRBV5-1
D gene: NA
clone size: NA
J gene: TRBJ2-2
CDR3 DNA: TGCGCCAGCAGCTCCCCACCGGGACTGGTCACCGGGGAGCTGTTTTTT
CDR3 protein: CASSSPPGLVTGELFF

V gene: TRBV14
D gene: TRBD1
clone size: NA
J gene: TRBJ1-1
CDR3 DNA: TGTGCCAGCAGCTTTCGACAGGGGAGAAACACTGAAGCTTTCTTT
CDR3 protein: CASSFRQGRNTEAFF

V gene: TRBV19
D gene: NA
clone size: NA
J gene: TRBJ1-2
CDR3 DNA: TGTGCCAGTAAGAAGATAGGATTGGGTGGCTACACCTTC
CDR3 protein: CASKKIGLGGYTF

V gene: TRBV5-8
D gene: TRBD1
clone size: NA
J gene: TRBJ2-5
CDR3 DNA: TGTGCCAGCAGCCGTGCAGGGGGCAGGGTGGAGACCCAGTACTTC
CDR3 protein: CASSRAGGRVETQYF

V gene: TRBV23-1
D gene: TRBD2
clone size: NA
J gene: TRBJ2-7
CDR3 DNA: TGCGCCAGCAGTCAATCGAAGACTAGCGGGGACCCCTACGAGCAGTACTTC
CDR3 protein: CASSQSKTSGDPYEQYF

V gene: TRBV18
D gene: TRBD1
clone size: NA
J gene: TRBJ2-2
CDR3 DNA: TGTGCCAGCTCACCCAGACAGGGATCGAACACCGGGGAGCTGTTTTTT
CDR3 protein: CASSPRQGSNTGELFF

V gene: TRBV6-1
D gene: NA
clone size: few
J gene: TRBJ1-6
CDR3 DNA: TGTGCCAGCGGACGTGATTTGGAGGCTTCACCCCTCCACTTT
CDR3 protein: CASGRDLEASPLHF

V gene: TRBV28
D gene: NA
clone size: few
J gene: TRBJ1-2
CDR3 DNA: TGTGCCAGCAGCGCACAGCGTCGTGATGGCTACACCTTC
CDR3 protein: CASSAQRRDGYTF

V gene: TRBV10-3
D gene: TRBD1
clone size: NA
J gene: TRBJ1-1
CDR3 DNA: TGTGCCATCAGTCAGGACAGGGGGGTGACTGAAGCTTTCTTT
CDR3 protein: CAISQDRGVTEAFF

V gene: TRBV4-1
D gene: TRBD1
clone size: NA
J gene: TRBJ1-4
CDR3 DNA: TGCGCCAGCAGTCTCCCGGGGACAGACATTGAAAAACTGTTTTTT
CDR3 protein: CASSLPGTDIEKLFF

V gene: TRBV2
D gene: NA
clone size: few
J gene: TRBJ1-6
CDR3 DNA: TGTGCCAGCAGTCCCTACAGGGTACCCCTCCACTTT
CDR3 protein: CASSPYRVPLHF

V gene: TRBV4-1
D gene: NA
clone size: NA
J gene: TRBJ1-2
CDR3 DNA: TGCGCCAGCAGCCCACCCGGACAGCATGGCTACACCTTC
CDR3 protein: CASSPPGQHGYTF

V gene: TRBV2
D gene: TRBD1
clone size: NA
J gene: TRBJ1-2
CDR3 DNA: TGTGCCAGCACTACCATTAGGGGACAGATTAACTATGGCTACACCTTC
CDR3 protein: CASTTIRGQINYGYTF

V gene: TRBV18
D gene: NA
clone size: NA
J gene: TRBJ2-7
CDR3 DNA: TGTGCCAGCTCACCGGTTCCGGTTACGCGGGGCTGGGGGGAGCAGTACTTC
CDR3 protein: CASSPVPVTRGWGEQYF

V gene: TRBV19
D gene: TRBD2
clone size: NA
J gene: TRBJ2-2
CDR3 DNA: TGTGCCAGTACTTCTCCGGGACTAGCGGGGTCGAACACCGGGGAGCTGTTTTTT
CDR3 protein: CASTSPGLAGSNTGELFF

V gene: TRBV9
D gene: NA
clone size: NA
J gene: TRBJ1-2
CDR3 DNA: TGTGCCAGCAGCGCGAGAACAGTAGCTAACTATGGCTACACCTTC
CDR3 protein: CASSARTVANYGYTF

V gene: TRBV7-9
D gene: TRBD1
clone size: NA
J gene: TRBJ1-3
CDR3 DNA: TGTGCCAGCAGCTGGACAGGGGTTGTATCTGGAAACACCATATATTTT
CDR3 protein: CASSWTGVVSGNTIYF

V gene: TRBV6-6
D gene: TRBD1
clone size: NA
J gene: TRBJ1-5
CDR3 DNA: TGTGCCAGCAGAGCCACAGGGGAGAATCAGCCCCAGCATTTT
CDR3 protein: CASRATGENQPQHF

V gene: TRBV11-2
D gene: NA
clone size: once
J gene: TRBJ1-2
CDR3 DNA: TGTGCCAGCAGCCCTCAGGCTAACTATGGCTACACCTTC
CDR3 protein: CASSPQANYGYTF

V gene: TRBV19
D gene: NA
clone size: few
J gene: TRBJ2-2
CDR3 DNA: TGTGCCACCCAGTGGGGGGTAAGATGGCCCGGGGAGCTGTTTTTT
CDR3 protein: CATQWGVRWPGELFF

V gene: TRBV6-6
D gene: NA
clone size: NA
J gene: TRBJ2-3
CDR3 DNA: TGTGCCAGCAGCCCGTGGGGGGCAGGGACAGATACGCAGTATTTT
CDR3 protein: CASSPWGAGTDTQYF

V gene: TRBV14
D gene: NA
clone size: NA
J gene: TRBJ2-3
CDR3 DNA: TGTGCCAGCAGCCTCCGACTCACAGATACGCAGTATTTT
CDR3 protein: CASSLRLTDTQYF